This passage covers 30 T cell receptor beta chains from one sample sequenced in a study of shared clonotypes between healthy human individuals. The method was immunoSEQ multiplex PCR; TCRdb's version includes in-frame clones alone and lacks a portion of them. Found here are some 2,000,000 clones, 95% of them singletons; the top ten hold roughly 0.13%. Sequencing was performed on naive CD4+ T cells sorted from blood. Subset described: CD45RA+ positively selected. These receptors all stem from a man aged 18 to 29 in good health.

The chain has TRBV2 and TRBJ1-4; TRBD1 might be the D (5 bases). Trimming took off 3 bases at V and 8 bases at J, with 28 bases between the two ends. The germline V gene encodes CDR1 SNHLY and CDR2 FYNNEI. The CDR3 sequence is 19 residues long. The CDR3 is CASSEGCEVRRGRGEKLFF. For the CDR3, the DNA is TGTGCCAGCAGTGAGGGGTGCGAAGTTAGGAGGGGTAGGGGCGAAAAACTGTTTTTT. Based on the CDR3 plus reference TRBV2 and TRBJ1-4, the full variable domain is EPEVTQTPSHQVTQMGQEVILRCVPISNHLYFYWYRQILGQKVEFLVSFYNNEISEKSEIFDDQFSVERPDGSNFTLKIRSTKLEDSAMYFCASSEGCEVRRGRGEKLFFGSGTQLSVL.

The chain has TRBV5-1 and TRBJ2-5; TRBD1 agrees at 10 bases. The length of the CDR3 is 15 residues. With V trimmed by 2 bases and J by 5 bases, 6 bases remained unmatched. CDR1 is SGHRS, CDR2 YFSETQ, per germline. CDR3 sequence (DNA): TGCGCCAGCAGCTTCGGGACAGGGGCAGGGGAGACCCAGTACTTC. It translates to CASSFGTGAGETQYF.

This chain joins TRBV7-2 and TRBJ2-5, with D perhaps matching TRBD1 or TRBD2 (6 bases each). CDR1 is SGHTA and CDR2 is FQGNSA in the germline V gene. V gave up 2 bases and J gave up 7 bases, with 17 bases separating them. This CDR3 is built from 15 residues. CDR3 in amino acids: CASSLRGAEVGTQYF. In DNA, the CDR3 is TGTGCCAGCAGCTTAAGGGGGGCGGAGGTAGGGACCCAGTACTTC.

This clone was seen once. The V gene is TRBV18, the J gene TRBJ1-5; D may be TRBD1 (5 bases). This CDR3 is built from 15 residues. Germline loops: CDR1 KGHSH, CDR2 LQKENI. V shed 2 bases and J shed 3 bases, with 11 bases lying between them. The CDR3: CASSPTLGANQPQHF. In DNA form, the CDR3 reads TGTGCCAGCTCACCAACCCTAGGGGCCAATCAGCCCCAGCATTTT.

The CDR3 DNA is TGCGCCAGCAGCCAAGTGGTACCCACCGGGGAGCTGTTTTTT. Translation: CASSQVVPTGELFF. The chain uses TRBV4-1 and TRBJ2-2; D gene unclear. Germline values: CDR1 MGHRA, CDR2 YSYEKL. The CDR3 sequence is 14 residues long. Trimming stripped 1 base from V and 4 bases from J, with 7 bases between.

V gene TRBV5-1 combines with J gene TRBJ2-1; D possibly corresponds to TRBD2 (6 bases). Germline V gene lookup returns CDR1 SGHRS and CDR2 YFSETQ. CDR3 length: 16 amino acids. The V and J ends lost 5 bases and 0 bases respectively, with 15 bases between them. CDR3 nucleotide sequence: TGCGCCAGCAGGGCGGCGGCGGGGCACTCCTACAATGAGCAGTTCTTC. As protein: CASRAAAGHSYNEQFF. The variable domain in full, with the rest retrieved from reference TRBV5-1 and TRBJ2-1, is KAGVTQTPRYLIKTRGQQVTLSCSPISGHRSVSWYQQTPGQGLQFLFEYFSETQRNKGNFPGRFSGRQFSNSRSEMNVSTLELGDSALYLCASRAAAGHSYNEQFFGPGTRLTVL.

The rearrangement uses TRBV9 and TRBJ2-5, with 8 bases that match TRBD1. In germline, CDR1 is SGDLS, CDR2 YYNGEE. The J segment lost 6 bases and the V segment lost 2 bases, leaving 6 bases of the junction unmatched. The CDR3 is made up of 14 amino acids. CDR3 region: CASSVGQGVKTQYF. The CDR3 DNA is TGTGCCAGCAGCGTCGGACAGGGTGTGAAGACCCAGTACTTC.

The chain has TRBV10-3 and TRBJ1-2; D might be TRBD1 (5 bases). Per the germline V gene, CDR1 is ENHRY and CDR2 is SYGVKD. The CDR3 sequence is 15 residues long. The V end lost 6 bases, the J end lost 2 bases, and 16 bases lay between the germline ends. CDR3 in DNA: TGTGCCATCAGGGAGGCCGGGACGGGGAACTATGGCTACACCTTC. Residues: CAIREAGTGNYGYTF.

As to this clone: Other DNA sequences from this sample encode an identical CDR3 as well. V is TRBV10-2 and J is TRBJ1-1; tentatively, D is TRBD1 (5 bases). The CDR3 runs to 12 residues. Germline loops: CDR1 WSHSY, CDR2 SAAADI. V was trimmed by 6 bases and J by 1 base, leaving 6 bases between them. The CDR3 protein is CASRGPNTEAFF. The CDR3 DNA reads TGCGCCAGCAGGGGGCCGAACACTGAAGCTTTCTTT.

V is TRBV29-1 and J is TRBJ2-2; 10 positions match TRBD1. Losses at the gene ends were 4 bases for V and 4 bases for J; bases not matched to a gene: 3. The germline V gene encodes CDR1 SQVTM and CDR2 ANQGSEA. The CDR3 sequence is 14 residues long. The CDR3 sequence is CSVGQGARTGELFF. In DNA, the CDR3 is TGCAGCGTTGGACAGGGGGCGCGCACCGGGGAGCTGTTTTTT.

The chain has TRBV9 and TRBJ2-5, with 11 positions matching TRBD2. This CDR3 is 18 amino acids long. Germline V gene data show CDR1 as SGDLS and CDR2 as YYNGEE. J lost 3 bases, V lost 0 bases, and 10 bases had no gene match. CDR3 sequence reads: CASSVGDSGRAVEETQYF. CDR3 bases: TGTGCCAGCAGCGTAGGTGATAGCGGGAGGGCCGTCGAAGAGACCCAGTACTTC. The complete variable domain, with remaining parts taken from reference TRBV9 and TRBJ2-5, reads DSGVTQTPKHLITATGQRVTLRCSPRSGDLSVYWYQQSLDQGLQFLIQYYNGEERAKGNILERFSAQQFPDLHSELNLSSLELGDSALYFCASSVGDSGRAVEETQYFGPGTRLLVL.

Notes on this clone: The identical CDR3 is also encoded by other nucleotide sequences in the sample. V is TRBV4-1 and J is TRBJ2-5; D may be TRBD1 (6 bases). Germline V gene data show CDR1 as MGHRA and CDR2 as YSYEKL. V was pared by 3 bases and J by 4 bases, with 9 bases between. The CDR3 contains 13 residues. The CDR3 DNA follows: TGCGCCAGCAGCCATCCCAGGGGAGAGACCCAGTACTTC. Its protein product is CASSHPRGETQYF.

Concerning this clone itself: Other DNA sequences in the same sample also yield this CDR3. This sequence joins TRBV27 and TRBJ1-2; TRBD1 is a possible D gene (6 bases). Germline loops: CDR1 MNHEY, CDR2 SMNVEV (reference sequence). Trimming left V 4 bases short and J 4 bases short, with 13 bases between. The CDR3 totals 14 residues. CDR3 residues: CASSSPDRTYGYTF. CDR3 DNA sequence: TGTGCCAGCAGTTCCCCGGACAGAACCTATGGCTACACCTTC.

The chain recombines TRBV28 with TRBJ2-3; 12 bases agree with TRBD2. The CDR3 extends over 15 amino acids. J lost 7 bases, V lost 6 bases, and 8 bases had no gene match. From germline, CDR1 is MDHEN and CDR2 SYDVKM. In DNA form, the CDR3 reads TGTGCCAGCAGGACTAGCGGGGGCCCCTCGCATACGCAGTATTTT. It is translated as CASRTSGGPSHTQYF.

The chain carries TRBV28 and TRBJ1-4; 7 bases align to TRBD1. The germline V gene encodes CDR1 MDHEN and CDR2 SYDVKM. The J segment lost 7 bases and the V segment lost 4 bases, leaving 9 bases of the junction unmatched. The length of the CDR3 is 15 residues. Here the CDR3 reads CASSSQGGLAEKLFF. The CDR3 DNA is TGTGCCAGCAGTTCTCAGGGGGGATTAGCTGAAAAACTGTTTTTT.

J is TRBJ1-1 and V is TRBV7-9; weak D call: TRBD1 (6 bases). V lost 7 bases and J lost 6, with 18 bases in between. The CDR3 has 14 residues. CDR1 and CDR2 (germline): SEHNR, FQNEAQ (reference sequence). CDR3 in amino acids: CASTPGGARPEAFF. CDR3 coding DNA: TGTGCCAGCACCCCCGGGGGGGCTCGACCTGAAGCTTTCTTT.

The rearrangement links TRBV29-1 to TRBJ2-1, with 7 bases identical to TRBD1. The V gene end was trimmed by 7 bases and the J gene end by 2 bases; junction bases not matched to a gene: 8. The CDR3 consists of 14 residues. Germline V gene sequence: CDR1 SQVTM, CDR2 ANQGSEA. CDR3 DNA sequence: TGCAGCGCCATGACAGGGACCCCCTACAATGAGCAGTTCTTC. As protein: CSAMTGTPYNEQFF.

This clone appeared a single time. The chain employs TRBV4-1 and TRBJ1-1; maybe TRBD1 (5 bases). The CDR3 length is 15 residues. The ends were cut back, 0 bases at V and 3 bases at J, with 11 bases in the middle. Per germline, CDR1 MGHRA and CDR2 YSYEKL. The CDR3 here is CASSQEGQGHTEAFF. CDR3 nucleotide sequence: TGCGCCAGCAGCCAAGAGGGCCAGGGCCACACTGAAGCTTTCTTT.

A remark on this clone: The sample carries other DNA sequences with the same CDR3. J is TRBJ1-6 and V is TRBV6-5; 9 bases match TRBD1. V lost 6 bases to trimming and J lost 7 bases; unmatched junction nucleotides: 4. Germline V gene sequence: CDR1 MNHEY, CDR2 SVGAGI. CDR3 length equals 14 residues. CDR3 protein: CASRGTGSNSPLHF. In DNA, the CDR3 is TGTGCCAGCAGGGGGACAGGGAGCAATTCACCCCTCCACTTT.

The CDR3 here is CASTNDRNYGYTF. DNA for the CDR3: TGTGCCAGCACAAATGACAGAAACTATGGCTACACCTTC. The chain recombines TRBV6-1 with TRBJ1-2; D is perhaps TRBD1 (5 bases). Looked up from germline, CDR1 is MNHNS and CDR2 is SASEGT. This CDR3 comprises 13 residues. V was cut by 7 bases and J by 2 bases, with 11 bases left in between.

Concerning this clone itself: Relative to the germline gene, one junction end is altered; a read error may explain this. The CDR3 reads CASSGQGSFNSPLHF. In nucleotides, the CDR3 is TGCGCCAGCAGCGGACAGGGCTCCTTTAATTCACCCCTCCACTTT. The chain has TRBV5-1 and TRBJ1-6; 8 bases map to TRBD1. Germline-derived CDR1 and CDR2 are SGHRS and YFSETQ. CDR3 length: 15 residues.

This chain uses TRBV7-2 with TRBJ2-5, with unresolved D. The CDR3 is made up of 13 amino acids. The germline V and J ends were trimmed by 5 bases and 7 bases, with 14 bases remaining between them. CDR1 is SGHTA, CDR2 FQGNSA, per germline. The CDR3 sequence: CASSPPGSGTQYF. The CDR3 bases are TGTGCCAGCAGCCCCCCCGGATCGGGGACCCAGTACTTC.

The V gene is TRBV28, the J gene TRBJ1-5; 8 bases are a match to TRBD1. V was clipped by 6 bases and J by 0 bases; unmatched bases: 10. This CDR3 has 17 amino acids. CDR1 and CDR2 (germline): MDHEN, SYDVKM. The CDR3 loop reads CASSSASTGDSNQPQHF. As DNA, the CDR3 is TGTGCCAGCAGCTCGGCGTCGACAGGGGATAGCAATCAGCCCCAGCATTTT.

J is TRBJ2-7 and V is TRBV4-1, with 10 positions matching TRBD2. The CDR3 sequence is 18 residues long. J lost 0 bases, V lost 1 base, and 9 bases had no gene match. CDR1 is MGHRA, CDR2 YSYEKL, per germline. Written as DNA, the CDR3 is TGCGCCAGCAGCCAAGTGGCTAGCGGGAGTAGAGTCTCCTACGAGCAGTACTTC. Its translation is CASSQVASGSRVSYEQYF.

V and J are TRBV6-6 and TRBJ2-7, with D possibly being TRBD2 (6 bases). Germline V CDR1 and CDR2: MNHNY, SVGAGI (reference sequence). The CDR3 extends over 14 amino acids. With 6 bases removed from V and 2 bases from J, the gap between germline ends came to 14 bases. The CDR3, as DNA: TGTGCCAGCAGAAAACTAGCAGGGCCCTACGAGCAGTACTTC. Translating gives CASRKLAGPYEQYF.

J is TRBJ2-7 and V is TRBV25-1; 9 bases match TRBD1. The CDR3 loop spans 16 amino acids. Losses at the gene ends were 2 bases for V and 2 bases for J; bases not matched to a gene: 7. Germline V lookup: CDR1 MGHDK, CDR2 SYGVNS. CDR3 protein: CASSETPGQGAYEQYF. The CDR3 DNA reads as TGTGCCAGCAGTGAAACACCGGGACAGGGAGCCTACGAGCAGTACTTC.

The gene calls are TRBV10-3 and TRBJ1-1, with D possibly TRBD1 on 5 matching bases. The CDR3 is made up of 14 amino acids. In germline, CDR1 is ENHRY, CDR2 SYGVKD. V was clipped by 3 bases and J by 1 base, with 9 bases between them. In DNA form, the CDR3 reads TGTGCCATCAGTGACCTCGGACAGAACACTGAAGCTTTCTTT. This translates into CAISDLGQNTEAFF.

The table lists this clone with a few counts. The gene calls are TRBV19 and TRBJ1-5; D might be TRBD1 (5 bases). This CDR3 has 16 residues. V lost 4 bases to trimming and J lost 0 bases, with 13 bases between them. Germline V lookup: CDR1 LNHDA, CDR2 SQIVND (reference sequence). The CDR3 coding sequence is TGTGCCAGTAGTACGCTCGGGACTTCTAGCAATCAGCCCCAGCATTTT. It yields the protein CASSTLGTSSNQPQHF.

The chain recombines TRBV5-8 with TRBJ1-2; D is unresolved. The germline gives CDR1 SGHTS, CDR2 YDEGEE. The length of the CDR3 is 10 residues. V was cut by 3 bases and J by 9 bases, with 6 bases left in between. CDR3 in DNA: TGTGCCAGCAGCTCCAGGAGCTACACCTTC. This sequence encodes CASSSRSYTF.

The chain combines TRBV6-4 with TRBJ2-3, with D unresolved. Per the germline V gene, CDR1 is MRHNA and CDR2 is SNTAGT. There are 14 residues in the CDR3. V shed 2 bases and J shed 4 bases, with 10 bases lying between them. In nucleotides, the CDR3 is TGTGCCAGCAGTGACGGTAGGATCCCAGATACGCAGTATTTT. Translating gives CASSDGRIPDTQYF.